These 3 T cell receptor beta chains came from one sample sequenced in a study of shared clonotypes between healthy human individuals. Repertoires were generated with immunoSEQ multiplex PCR, while TCRdb's copy carries only in-frame clones and drops some. The sample has about 480,000 clones; 75% to 85% are singletons. Sequencing was carried out using PBMCs. These TCRs come from a woman in her forties in good health. Some clones in this sample may be carry-over from other donors' samples.

This chain joins TRBV6-6 and TRBJ2-7; D is unresolved. Germline V lookup: CDR1 MNHNY, CDR2 SVGAGI (reference sequence). Trimming took 2 bases from V and 2 from J, leaving 10 bases between them. This CDR3 spans 14 amino acids. The DNA for the CDR3 is TGTGCCAGCAGTTACGGAGTCAGTACCTACGAGCAGTACTTC. Translating it yields CASSYGVSTYEQYF.

The chain recombines TRBV5-3 with TRBJ2-7; 9 bases are shared with TRBD2. TRBV5-3 is an ORF, and what it does is uncertain. The V gene end was trimmed by 4 bases and the J gene end by 0 bases; junction bases not matched to a gene: 8. This CDR3 is 16 amino acids long. DNA of the CDR3: TGTGCCAGAAGCCAAGGACTAGCGATAAGCTCCTACGAGCAGTACTTC. Residues: CARSQGLAISSYEQYF.

This chain joins TRBV7-9 and TRBJ1-3, with D unclear. V was clipped by 5 bases and J by 0 bases, with 14 bases between them. In germline, CDR1 is SEHNR, CDR2 FQNEAQ (reference sequence). CDR3 length: 16 amino acids. The CDR3 nucleotides are TGTGCCAGCAGCCAGAGGAGGTCTAGCTCTGGAAACACCATATATTTT. Protein sequence: CASSQRRSSSGNTIYF.